By sample fraction, the clone carrying this T cell receptor (beta chain) is medium-sized (0.01 to 0.1%). The sample holds other DNA sequences that translate to the same CDR3. TCRdb re-called the PCR reads through MiXCR. This sample has around 9,000 clones, with approximately 30% found just once. The CDR3 covers 13 residues. With V trimmed by 4 bases and J by 4 bases, 3 bases remained unmatched. Germline CDR1 and CDR2: DFQATT and SNEGSKA (reference sequence). Thyroid surgery was performed in patients who had received no treatment beforehand. The data belong to a study of metastatic and nonmetastatic thyroid tumors. Background on the study: Malignant thyroid and benign thyroid patients provided blood and tumor or nodule tissue whose repertoires were compared.

What was sequenced was adjacent normal tissue. The V call is TRBV20-1, the J call TRBJ2-7; 11 bases align to TRBD2. This TCR was sampled from a female donor with papillary thyroid cancer or a benign thyroid nodule (not recorded which). Some clones in this sample may be carry-over from other donors' samples. The CDR3 protein is CSATGLAGYEQYF. The CDR3 bases are TGCAGTGCTACAGGACTAGCGGGTTACGAGCAGTACTTC.